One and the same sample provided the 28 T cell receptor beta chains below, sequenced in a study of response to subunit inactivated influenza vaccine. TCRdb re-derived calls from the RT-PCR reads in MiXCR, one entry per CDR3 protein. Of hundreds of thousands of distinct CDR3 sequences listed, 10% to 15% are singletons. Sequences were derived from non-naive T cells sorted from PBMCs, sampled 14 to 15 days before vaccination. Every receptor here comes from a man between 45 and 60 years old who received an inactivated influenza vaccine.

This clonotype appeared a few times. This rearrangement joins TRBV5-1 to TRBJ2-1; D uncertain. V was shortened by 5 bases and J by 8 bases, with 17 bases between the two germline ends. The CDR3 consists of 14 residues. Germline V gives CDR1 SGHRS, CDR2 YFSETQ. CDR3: CASRQRTGLDEQFF. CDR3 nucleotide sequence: TGCGCCAGCAGGCAGCGAACGGGTTTGGATGAGCAGTTCTTC. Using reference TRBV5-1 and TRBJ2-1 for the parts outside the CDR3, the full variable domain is KAGVTQTPRYLIKTRGQQVTLSCSPISGHRSVSWYQQTPGQGLQFLFEYFSETQRNKGNFPGRFSGRQFSNSRSEMNVSTLELGDSALYLCASRQRTGLDEQFFGPGTRLTVL.

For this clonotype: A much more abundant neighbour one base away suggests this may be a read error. The CDR3 DNA reads as TGCAGTGCTAGAGGGATGGGACTAGCGAGAGAGGGTGAGACCCAGTACTTC. It yields the protein CSARGMGLAREGETQYF. This rearrangement joins TRBV20-1 to TRBJ2-5, with TRBD2 matching over 10 bases. The germline gives CDR1 DFQATT, CDR2 SNEGSKA (reference sequence). V was pared by 1 base and J by 5 bases, with 13 bases of the junction left unmatched. The CDR3 extends over 17 amino acids.

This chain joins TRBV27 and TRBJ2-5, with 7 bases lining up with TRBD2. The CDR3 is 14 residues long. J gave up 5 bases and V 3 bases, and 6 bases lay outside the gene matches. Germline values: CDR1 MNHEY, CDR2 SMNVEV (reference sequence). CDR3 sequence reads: CASSFTGGYETQYF. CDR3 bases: TGTGCCAGCAGTTTTACGGGAGGCTACGAGACCCAGTACTTC.

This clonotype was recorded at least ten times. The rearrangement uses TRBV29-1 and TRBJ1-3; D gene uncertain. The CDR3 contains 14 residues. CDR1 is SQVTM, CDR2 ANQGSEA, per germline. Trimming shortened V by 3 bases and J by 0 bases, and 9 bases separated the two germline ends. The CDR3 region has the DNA TGCAGCGTTGACAGCGACTTCTCTGGAAACACCATATATTTT. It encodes CSVDSDFSGNTIYF.

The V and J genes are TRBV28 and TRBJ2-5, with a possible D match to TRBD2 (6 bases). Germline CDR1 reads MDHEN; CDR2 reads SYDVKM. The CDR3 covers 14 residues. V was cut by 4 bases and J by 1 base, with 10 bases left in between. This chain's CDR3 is CASSSRDFQETQYF. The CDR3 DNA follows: TGTGCCAGCAGTTCTCGGGACTTCCAAGAGACCCAGTACTTC.

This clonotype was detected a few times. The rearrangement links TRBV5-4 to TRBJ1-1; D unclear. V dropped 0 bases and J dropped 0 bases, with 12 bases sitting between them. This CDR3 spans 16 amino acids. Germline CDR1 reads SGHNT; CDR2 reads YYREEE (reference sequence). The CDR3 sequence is CASSLVVGRMNTEAFF. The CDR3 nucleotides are TGTGCCAGCAGCTTGGTCGTCGGCAGAATGAACACTGAAGCTTTCTTT.

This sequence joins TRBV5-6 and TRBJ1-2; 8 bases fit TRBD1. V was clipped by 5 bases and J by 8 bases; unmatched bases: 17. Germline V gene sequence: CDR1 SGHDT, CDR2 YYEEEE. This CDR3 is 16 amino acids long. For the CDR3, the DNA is TGTGCCAGCAGTCCTTCTGGCGACAGGGGATTATCGGGCTACACCTTC. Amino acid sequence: CASSPSGDRGLSGYTF. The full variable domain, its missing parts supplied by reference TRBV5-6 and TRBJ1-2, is DAGVTQSPTHLIKTRGQQVTLRCSPKSGHDTVSWYQQALGQGPQFIFQYYEEEERQRGNFPDRFSGHQFPNYSSELNVNALLLGDSALYLCASSPSGDRGLSGYTFGSGTRLTVV.

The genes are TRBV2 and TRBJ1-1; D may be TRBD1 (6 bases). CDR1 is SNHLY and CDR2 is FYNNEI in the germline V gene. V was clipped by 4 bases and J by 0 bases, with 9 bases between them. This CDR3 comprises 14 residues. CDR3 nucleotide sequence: TGTGCCAGCAGTGGGGGGGCTATGAACACTGAAGCTTTCTTT. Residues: CASSGGAMNTEAFF.

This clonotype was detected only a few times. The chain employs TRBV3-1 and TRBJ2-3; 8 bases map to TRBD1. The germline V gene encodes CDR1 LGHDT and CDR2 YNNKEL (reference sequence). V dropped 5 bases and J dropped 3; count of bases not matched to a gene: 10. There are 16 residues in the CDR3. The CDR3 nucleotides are TGTGCCAGCAGCGAATCTGACAGGGGTGGAACAGATACGCAGTATTTT. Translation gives CASSESDRGGTDTQYF.

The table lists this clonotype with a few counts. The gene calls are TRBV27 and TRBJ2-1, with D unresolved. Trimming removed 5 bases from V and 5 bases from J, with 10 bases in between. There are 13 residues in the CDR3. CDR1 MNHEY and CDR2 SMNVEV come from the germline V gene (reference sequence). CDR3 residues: CASSPWPHNEQFF. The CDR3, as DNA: TGTGCCAGCAGTCCGTGGCCCCACAATGAGCAGTTCTTC.

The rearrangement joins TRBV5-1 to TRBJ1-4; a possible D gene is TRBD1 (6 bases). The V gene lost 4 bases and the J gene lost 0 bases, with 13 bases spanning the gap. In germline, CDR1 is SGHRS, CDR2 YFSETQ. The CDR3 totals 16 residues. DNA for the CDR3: TGCGCCAGCAGCCGGGGGCCAACCACAACTAATGAAAAACTGTTTTTT. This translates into CASSRGPTTTNEKLFF.

The CDR3 DNA reads TGCAGTGCTAGAGGTAGGGGAGTGAGCACTGAAGCTTTCTTT. Its translation is CSARGRGVSTEAFF. V usage is TRBV20-1 and J usage is TRBJ1-1; possibly TRBD1 for D (5 bases). CDR3 length: 14 amino acids. Per the germline V gene, CDR1 is DFQATT and CDR2 is SNEGSKA (reference sequence). V gave up 1 base and J gave up 4 bases, with 13 bases separating them.

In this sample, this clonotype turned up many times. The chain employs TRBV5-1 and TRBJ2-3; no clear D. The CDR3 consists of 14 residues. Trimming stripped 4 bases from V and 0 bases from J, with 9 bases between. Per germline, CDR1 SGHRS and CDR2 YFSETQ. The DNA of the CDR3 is TGCGCCAGCAGCGACCCCTCTAGCACAGATACGCAGTATTTT. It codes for CASSDPSSTDTQYF.

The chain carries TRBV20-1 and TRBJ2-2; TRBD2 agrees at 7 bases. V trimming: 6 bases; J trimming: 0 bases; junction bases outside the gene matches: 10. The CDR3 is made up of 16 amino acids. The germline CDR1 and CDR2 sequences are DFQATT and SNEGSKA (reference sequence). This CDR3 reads CSAPGVAGANTGELFF. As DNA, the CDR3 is TGCAGTGCCCCGGGGGTAGCGGGCGCGAACACCGGGGAGCTGTTTTTT.

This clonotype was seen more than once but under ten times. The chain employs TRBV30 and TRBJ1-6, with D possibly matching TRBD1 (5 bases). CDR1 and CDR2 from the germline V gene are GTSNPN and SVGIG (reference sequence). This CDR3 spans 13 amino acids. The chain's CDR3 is CASGRRVGSPLHF. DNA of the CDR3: TGTGCGTCGGGCCGCAGGGTGGGTTCACCCCTCCACTTT.

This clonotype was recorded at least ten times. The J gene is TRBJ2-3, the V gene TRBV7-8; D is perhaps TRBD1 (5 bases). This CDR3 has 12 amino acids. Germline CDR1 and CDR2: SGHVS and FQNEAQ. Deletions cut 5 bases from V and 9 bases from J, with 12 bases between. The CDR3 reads CASSQWGVTQYF. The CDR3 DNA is TGTGCCAGCAGCCAATGGGGCGTGACGCAGTATTTT.

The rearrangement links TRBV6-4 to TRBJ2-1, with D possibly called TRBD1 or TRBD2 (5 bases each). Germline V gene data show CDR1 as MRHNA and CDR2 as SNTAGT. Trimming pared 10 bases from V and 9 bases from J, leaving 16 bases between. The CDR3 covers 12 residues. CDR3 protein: CAIGRGQAEQFF. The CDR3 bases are TGTGCCATCGGTCGGGGCCAAGCTGAGCAGTTCTTC.

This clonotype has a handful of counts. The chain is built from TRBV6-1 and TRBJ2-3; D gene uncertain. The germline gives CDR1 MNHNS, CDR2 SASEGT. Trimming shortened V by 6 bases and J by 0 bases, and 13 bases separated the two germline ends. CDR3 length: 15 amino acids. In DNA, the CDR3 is TGTGCCAGCAGCTCCGGATATTCGAGCACAGATACGCAGTATTTT. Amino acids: CASSSGYSSTDTQYF.

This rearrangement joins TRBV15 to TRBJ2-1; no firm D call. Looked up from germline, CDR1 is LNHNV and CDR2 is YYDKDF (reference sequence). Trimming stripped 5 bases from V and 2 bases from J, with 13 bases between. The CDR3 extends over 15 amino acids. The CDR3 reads CATSEMAGAYNEQFF. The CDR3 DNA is TGTGCCACCAGCGAAATGGCAGGCGCCTACAATGAGCAGTTCTTC.

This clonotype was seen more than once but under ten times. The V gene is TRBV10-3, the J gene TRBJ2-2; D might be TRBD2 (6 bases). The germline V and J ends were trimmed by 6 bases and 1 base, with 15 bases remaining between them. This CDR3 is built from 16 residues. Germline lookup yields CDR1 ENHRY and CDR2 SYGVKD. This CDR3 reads CAIRGAGTLNTGELFF. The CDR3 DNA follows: TGTGCCATCAGGGGTGCCGGGACTTTGAACACCGGGGAGCTGTTTTTT.

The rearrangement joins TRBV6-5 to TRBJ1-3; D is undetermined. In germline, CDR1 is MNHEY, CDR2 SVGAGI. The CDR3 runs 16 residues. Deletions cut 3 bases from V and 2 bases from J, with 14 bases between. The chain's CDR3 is CASSYSLWGTGNTIYF. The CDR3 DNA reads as TGTGCCAGCAGTTATAGTTTGTGGGGTACTGGAAACACCATATATTTT.

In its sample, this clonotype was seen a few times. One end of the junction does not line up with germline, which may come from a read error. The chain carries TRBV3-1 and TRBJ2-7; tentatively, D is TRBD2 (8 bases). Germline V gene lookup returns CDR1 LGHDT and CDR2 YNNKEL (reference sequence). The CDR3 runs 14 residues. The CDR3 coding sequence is TGTGCCAGCAGCACCCCGGGAGGGGGCAACGAGCGGTACTTC. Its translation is CASSTPGGGNERYF.

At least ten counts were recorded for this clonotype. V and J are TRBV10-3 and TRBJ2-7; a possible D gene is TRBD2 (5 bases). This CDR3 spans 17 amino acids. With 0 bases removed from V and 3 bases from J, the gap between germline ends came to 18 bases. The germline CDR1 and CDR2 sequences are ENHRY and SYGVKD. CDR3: CAISESIRGLSHYEQYF. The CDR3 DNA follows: TGTGCCATCAGTGAGTCGATTCGAGGGCTGTCTCACTACGAGCAGTACTTC.

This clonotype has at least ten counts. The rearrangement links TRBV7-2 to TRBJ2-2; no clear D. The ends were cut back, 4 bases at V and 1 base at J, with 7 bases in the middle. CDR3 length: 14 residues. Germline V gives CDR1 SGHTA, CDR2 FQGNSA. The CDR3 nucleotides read TGTGCCAGCAGCTCCCACAGGAACACCGGGGAGCTGTTTTTT. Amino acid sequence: CASSSHRNTGELFF.

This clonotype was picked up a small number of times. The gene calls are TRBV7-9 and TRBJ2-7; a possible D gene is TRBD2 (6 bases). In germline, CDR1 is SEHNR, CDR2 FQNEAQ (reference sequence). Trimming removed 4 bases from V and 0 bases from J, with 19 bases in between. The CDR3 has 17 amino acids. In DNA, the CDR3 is TGTGCCAGCAGCTCCTTCCCCGGGACTTCGAGCTCCTACGAGCAGTACTTC. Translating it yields CASSSFPGTSSSYEQYF.

The DNA for the CDR3 is TGCAGCGCCGAACGTCGCGGGAGGGCCTGGGATGAGCAGTTCTTC. It encodes CSAERRGRAWDEQFF. The chain links TRBV29-1 to TRBJ2-1, with 9 bases identical to TRBD2. Germline lookup yields CDR1 SQVTM and CDR2 ANQGSEA. The CDR3 extends over 15 amino acids. The V gene end was trimmed by 7 bases and the J gene end by 8 bases; junction bases not matched to a gene: 15.

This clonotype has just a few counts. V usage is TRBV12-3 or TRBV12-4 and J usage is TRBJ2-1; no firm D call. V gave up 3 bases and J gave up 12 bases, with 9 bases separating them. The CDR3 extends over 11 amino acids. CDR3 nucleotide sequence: TGTGCCAGCAGTTTTTCTTTAGGGCAGTTCTTC. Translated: CASSFSLGQFF.

The CDR3 DNA is TGTGCCAGCAAAAGTCGACCCTACAATGAGCAGTTCTTC. Its translation: CASKSRPYNEQFF. The J gene is TRBJ2-1, the V gene TRBV5-8; D gene unclear. The germline V and J ends were trimmed by 6 bases and 2 bases, with 9 bases remaining between them. The germline V gene has CDR1 SGHTS and CDR2 YDEGEE. The length of the CDR3 is 13 residues.